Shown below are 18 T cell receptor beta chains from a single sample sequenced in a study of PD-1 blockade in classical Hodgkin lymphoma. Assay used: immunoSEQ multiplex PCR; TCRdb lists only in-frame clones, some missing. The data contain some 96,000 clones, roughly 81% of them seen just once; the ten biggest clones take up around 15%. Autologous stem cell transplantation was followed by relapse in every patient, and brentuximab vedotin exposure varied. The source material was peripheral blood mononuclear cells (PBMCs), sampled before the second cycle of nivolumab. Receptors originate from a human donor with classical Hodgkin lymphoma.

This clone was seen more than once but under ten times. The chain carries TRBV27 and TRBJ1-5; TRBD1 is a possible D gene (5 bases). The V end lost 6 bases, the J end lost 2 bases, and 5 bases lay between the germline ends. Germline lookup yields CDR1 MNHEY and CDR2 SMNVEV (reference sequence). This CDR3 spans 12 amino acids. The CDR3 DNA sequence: TGTGCCAGCAGACAGGGCAATCAGCCCCAGCATTTT. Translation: CASRQGNQPQHF.

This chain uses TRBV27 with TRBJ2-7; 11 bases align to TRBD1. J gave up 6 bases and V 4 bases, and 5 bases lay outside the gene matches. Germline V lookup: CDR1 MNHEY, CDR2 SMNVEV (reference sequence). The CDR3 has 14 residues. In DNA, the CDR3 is TGTGCCAGCAGTTCGGACAGGGGGCGGTTCGAGCAGTACTTC. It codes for CASSSDRGRFEQYF.

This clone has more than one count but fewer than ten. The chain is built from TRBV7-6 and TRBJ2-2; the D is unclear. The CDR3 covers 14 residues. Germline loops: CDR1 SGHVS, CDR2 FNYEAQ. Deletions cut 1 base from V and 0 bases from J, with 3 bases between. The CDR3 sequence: CASSLEPNTGELFF. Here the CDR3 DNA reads TGTGCCAGCAGCTTAGAACCGAACACCGGGGAGCTGTTTTTT.

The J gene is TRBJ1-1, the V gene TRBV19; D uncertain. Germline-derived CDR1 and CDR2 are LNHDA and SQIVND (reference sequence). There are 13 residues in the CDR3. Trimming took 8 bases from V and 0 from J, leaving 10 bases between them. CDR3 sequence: CASLRYMNTEAFF. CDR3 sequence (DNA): TGTGCCAGTCTCAGATACATGAACACTGAAGCTTTCTTT. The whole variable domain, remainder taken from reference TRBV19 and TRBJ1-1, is DGGITQSPKYLFRKEGQNVTLSCEQNLNHDAMYWYRQDPGQGLRLIYYSQIVNDFQKGDIAEGYSVSREKKESFPLTVTSAQKNPTAFYLCASLRYMNTEAFFGQGTRLTVV.

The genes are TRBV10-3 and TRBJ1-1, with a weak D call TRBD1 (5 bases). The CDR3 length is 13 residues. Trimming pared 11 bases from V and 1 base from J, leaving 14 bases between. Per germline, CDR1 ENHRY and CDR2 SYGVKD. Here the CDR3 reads CAATAAPNTEAFF. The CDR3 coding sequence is TGTGCCGCGACAGCCGCCCCGAACACTGAAGCTTTCTTT.

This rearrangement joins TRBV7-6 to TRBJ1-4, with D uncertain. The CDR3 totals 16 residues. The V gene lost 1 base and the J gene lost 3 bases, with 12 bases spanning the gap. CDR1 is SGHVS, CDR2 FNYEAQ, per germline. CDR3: CASSLGAGAANEKLFF. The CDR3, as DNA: TGTGCCAGCAGCTTAGGGGCGGGTGCGGCTAATGAAAAACTGTTTTTT.

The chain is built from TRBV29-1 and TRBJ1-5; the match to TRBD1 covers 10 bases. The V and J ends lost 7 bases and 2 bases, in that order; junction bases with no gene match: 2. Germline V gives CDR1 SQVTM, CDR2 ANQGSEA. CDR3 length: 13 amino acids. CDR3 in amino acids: CSAGQGGNQPQHF. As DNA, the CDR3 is TGCAGCGCAGGACAGGGGGGCAATCAGCCCCAGCATTTT.

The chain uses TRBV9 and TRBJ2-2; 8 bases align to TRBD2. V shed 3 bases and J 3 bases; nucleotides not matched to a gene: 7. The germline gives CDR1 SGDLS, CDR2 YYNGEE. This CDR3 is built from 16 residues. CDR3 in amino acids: CASSARTSRYTGELFF. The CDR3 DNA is TGTGCCAGCAGCGCGAGGACTAGCAGGTACACCGGGGAGCTGTTTTTT.

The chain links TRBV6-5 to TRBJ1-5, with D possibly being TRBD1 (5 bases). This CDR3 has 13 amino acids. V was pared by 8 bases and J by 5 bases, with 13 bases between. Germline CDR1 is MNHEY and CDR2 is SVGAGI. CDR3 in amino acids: CASGGGADQPQHF. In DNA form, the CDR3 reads TGTGCCAGCGGCGGAGGGGCAGATCAGCCCCAGCATTTT.

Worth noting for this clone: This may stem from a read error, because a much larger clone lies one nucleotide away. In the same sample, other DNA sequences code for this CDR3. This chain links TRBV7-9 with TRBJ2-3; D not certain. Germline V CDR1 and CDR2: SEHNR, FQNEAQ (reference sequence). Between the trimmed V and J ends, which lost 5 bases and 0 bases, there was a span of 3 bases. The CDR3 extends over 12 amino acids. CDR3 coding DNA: TGTGCCAGCAGCCCGAGCACAGATACGCAGTATTTT. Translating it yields CASSPSTDTQYF.

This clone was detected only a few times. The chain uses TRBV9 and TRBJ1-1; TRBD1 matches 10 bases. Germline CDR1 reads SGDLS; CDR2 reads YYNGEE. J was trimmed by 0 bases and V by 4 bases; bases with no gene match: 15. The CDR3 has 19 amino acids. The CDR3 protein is CASSPRLFRQGALNTEAFF. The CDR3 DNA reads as TGTGCCAGCAGCCCCAGACTATTCCGACAGGGGGCGCTGAACACTGAAGCTTTCTTT.

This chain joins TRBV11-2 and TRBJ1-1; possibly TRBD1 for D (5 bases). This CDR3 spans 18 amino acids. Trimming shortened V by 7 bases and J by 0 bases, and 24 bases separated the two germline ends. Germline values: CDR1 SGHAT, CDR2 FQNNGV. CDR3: CASMEGRGRIQMNTEAFF. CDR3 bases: TGTGCCAGCATGGAGGGGAGAGGTCGGATACAAATGAACACTGAAGCTTTCTTT.

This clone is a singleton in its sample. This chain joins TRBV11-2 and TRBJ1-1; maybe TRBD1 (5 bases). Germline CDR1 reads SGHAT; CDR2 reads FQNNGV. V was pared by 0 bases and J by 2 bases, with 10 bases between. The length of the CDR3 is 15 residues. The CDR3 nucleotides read TGTGCCAGCAGCTTAGAGCCGGGGCCCAACACTGAAGCTTTCTTT. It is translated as CASSLEPGPNTEAFF. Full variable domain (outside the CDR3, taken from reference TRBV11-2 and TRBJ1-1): EAGVAQSPRYKIIEKRQSVAFWCNPISGHATLYWYQQILGQGPKLLIQFQNNGVVDDSQLPKDRFSAERLKGVDSTLKIQPAKLEDSAVYLCASSLEPGPNTEAFFGQGTRLTVV.

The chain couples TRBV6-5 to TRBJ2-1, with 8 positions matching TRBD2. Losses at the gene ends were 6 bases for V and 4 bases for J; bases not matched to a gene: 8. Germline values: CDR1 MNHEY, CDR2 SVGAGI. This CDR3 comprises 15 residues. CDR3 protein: CASSSGTSLYNEQFF. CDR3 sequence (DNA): TGTGCCAGCAGCTCCGGGACTAGTCTTTACAATGAGCAGTTCTTC.

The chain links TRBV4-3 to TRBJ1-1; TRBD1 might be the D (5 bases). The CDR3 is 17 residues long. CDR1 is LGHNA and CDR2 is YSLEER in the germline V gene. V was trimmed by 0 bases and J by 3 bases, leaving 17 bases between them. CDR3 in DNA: TGCGCCAGCAGCCAAGACGGGGCTCCGGGGATGGACACTGAAGCTTTCTTT. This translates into CASSQDGAPGMDTEAFF.

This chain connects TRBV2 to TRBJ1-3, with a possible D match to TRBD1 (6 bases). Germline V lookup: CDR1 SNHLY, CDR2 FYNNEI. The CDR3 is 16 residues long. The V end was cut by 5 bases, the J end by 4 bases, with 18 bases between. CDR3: CASSPVRGAAGNTIYF. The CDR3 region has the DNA TGTGCCAGCAGTCCAGTGAGGGGGGCAGCGGGAAACACCATATATTTT. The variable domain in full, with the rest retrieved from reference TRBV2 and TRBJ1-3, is EPEVTQTPSHQVTQMGQEVILRCVPISNHLYFYWYRQILGQKVEFLVSFYNNEISEKSEIFDDQFSVERPDGSNFTLKIRSTKLEDSAMYFCASSPVRGAAGNTIYFGEGSWLTVV.

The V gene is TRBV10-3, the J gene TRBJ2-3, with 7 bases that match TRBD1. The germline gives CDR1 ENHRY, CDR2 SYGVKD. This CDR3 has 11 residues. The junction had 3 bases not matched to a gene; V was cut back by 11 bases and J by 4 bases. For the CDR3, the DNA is TGTGCCGCAACAGGGGCAGATACGCAGTATTTT. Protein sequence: CAATGADTQYF.

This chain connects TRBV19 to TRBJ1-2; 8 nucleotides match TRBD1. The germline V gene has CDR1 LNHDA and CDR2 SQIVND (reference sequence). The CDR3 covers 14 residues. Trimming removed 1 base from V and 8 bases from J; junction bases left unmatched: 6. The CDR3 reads CASSIAPTGAGYTF. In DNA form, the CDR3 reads TGTGCCAGTAGTATAGCGCCGACAGGGGCCGGCTACACCTTC. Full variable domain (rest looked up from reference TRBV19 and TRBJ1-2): DGGITQSPKYLFRKEGQNVTLSCEQNLNHDAMYWYRQDPGQGLRLIYYSQIVNDFQKGDIAEGYSVSREKKESFPLTVTSAQKNPTAFYLCASSIAPTGAGYTFGSGTRLTVV.